This T cell receptor beta chain was documented in a study of memory CD4+ T cells and cytomegalovirus serostatus. Study observations and caveats: The CMV-associated TCR signature appears largely within the CD4+ memory repertoire.

In regard to this clone: Its cognate antigen is unknown.

Repertoires were generated with immunoSEQ multiplex PCR, while TCRdb's copy carries only in-frame clones and drops some. This sample has 40,000 to 55,000 clones, with around 74% found just once. The sort gate was single viable CD3+CD4+CD8-CD45RO+ cells for memory CD4+ T cells. This CDR3 contains 16 residues. V lost 5 bases, J lost 5 bases, and 20 bases lay in between. CDR1 and CDR2 (germline): SGHVS, FNYEAQ. Sequenced input: memory CD4+ T cells from blood. This chain joins TRBV7-6 and TRBJ2-3; perhaps TRBD1 as D (6 bases). This receptor was obtained from an adult in good health and CMV-seropositive. CDR3 nucleotide sequence: TGTGCCAGCAGCGCGAGTACCCCAGGGGCGGAAGATACGCAGTATTTT. It yields the protein CASSASTPGAEDTQYF.